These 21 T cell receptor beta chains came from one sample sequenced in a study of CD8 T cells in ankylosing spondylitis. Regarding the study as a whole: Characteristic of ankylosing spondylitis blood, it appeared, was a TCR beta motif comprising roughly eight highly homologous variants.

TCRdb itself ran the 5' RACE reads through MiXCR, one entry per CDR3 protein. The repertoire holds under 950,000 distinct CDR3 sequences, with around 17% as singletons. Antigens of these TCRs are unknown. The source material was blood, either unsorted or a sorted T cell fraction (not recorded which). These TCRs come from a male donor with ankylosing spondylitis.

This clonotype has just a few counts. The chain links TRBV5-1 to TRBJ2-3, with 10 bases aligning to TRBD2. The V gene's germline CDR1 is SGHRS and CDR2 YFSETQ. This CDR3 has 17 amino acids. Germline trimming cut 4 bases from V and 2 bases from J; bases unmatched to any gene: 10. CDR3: CASSLLLAGTSTDTQYF. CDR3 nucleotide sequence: TGCGCCAGCAGCCTCCTACTAGCGGGAACTTCCACAGATACGCAGTATTTT.

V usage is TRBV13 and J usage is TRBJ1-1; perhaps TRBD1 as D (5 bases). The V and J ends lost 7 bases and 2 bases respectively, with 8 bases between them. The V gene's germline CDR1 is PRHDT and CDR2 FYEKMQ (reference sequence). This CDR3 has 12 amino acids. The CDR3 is CASNQGNTEAFF. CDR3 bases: TGTGCCAGCAACCAGGGAAACACTGAAGCTTTCTTT.

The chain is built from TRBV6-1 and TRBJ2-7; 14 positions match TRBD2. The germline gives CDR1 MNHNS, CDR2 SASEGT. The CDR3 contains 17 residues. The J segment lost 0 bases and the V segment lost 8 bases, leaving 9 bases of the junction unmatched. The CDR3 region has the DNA TGTGCCAGCGCCGGGAGACTAGCGGGAGGGTCCTCCTACGAGCAGTACTTC. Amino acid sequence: CASAGRLAGGSSYEQYF.

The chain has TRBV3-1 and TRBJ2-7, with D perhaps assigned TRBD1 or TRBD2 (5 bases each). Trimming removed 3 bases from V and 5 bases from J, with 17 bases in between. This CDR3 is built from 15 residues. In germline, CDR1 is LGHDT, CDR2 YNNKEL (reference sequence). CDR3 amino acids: CASSHGARRRDEQYF. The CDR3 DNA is TGTGCCAGCAGCCACGGGGCGAGACGGCGAGACGAGCAGTACTTC.

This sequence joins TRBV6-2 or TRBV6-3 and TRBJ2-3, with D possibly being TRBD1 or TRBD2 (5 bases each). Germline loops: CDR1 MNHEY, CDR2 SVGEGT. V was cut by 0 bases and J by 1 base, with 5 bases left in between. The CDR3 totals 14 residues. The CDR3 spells CASSYSGGTDTQYF. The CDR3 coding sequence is TGTGCCAGCAGTTACTCGGGGGGCACAGATACGCAGTATTTT.

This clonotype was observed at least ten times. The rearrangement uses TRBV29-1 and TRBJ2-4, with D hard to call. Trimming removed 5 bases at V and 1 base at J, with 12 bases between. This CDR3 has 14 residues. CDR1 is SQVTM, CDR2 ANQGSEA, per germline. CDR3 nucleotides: TGCAGCGTTAACGACCTGTCGGCCAAAAACATTCAGTACTTC. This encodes CSVNDLSAKNIQYF.

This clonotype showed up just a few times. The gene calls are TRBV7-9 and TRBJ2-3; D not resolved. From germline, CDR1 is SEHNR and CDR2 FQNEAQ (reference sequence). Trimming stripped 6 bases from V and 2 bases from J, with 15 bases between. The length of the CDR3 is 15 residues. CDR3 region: CASSSRSFPTDTQYF. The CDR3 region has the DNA TGTGCCAGCAGTTCTAGGTCTTTCCCCACAGATACGCAGTATTTT. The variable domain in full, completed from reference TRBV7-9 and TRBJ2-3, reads DTGVSQNPRHKITKRGQNVTFRCDPISEHNRLYWYRQTLGQGPEFLTYFQNEAQLEKSRLLSDRFSAERPKGSFSTLEIQRTEQGDSAMYLCASSSRSFPTDTQYFGPGTRLTVL.

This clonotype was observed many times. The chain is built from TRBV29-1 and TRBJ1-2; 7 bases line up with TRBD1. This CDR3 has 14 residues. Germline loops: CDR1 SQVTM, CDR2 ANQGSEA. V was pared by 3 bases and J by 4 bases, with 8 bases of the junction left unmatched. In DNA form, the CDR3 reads TGCAGCGTTGAGGAGGGGGCGGACCGCTATGGCTACACCTTC. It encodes CSVEEGADRYGYTF. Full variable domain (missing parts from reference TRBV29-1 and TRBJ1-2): SAVISQKPSRDICQRGTSLTIQCQVDSQVTMMFWYRQQPGQSLTLIATANQGSEATYESGFVIDKFPISRPNLTFSTLTVSNMSPEDSSIYLCSVEEGADRYGYTFGSGTRLTVV.

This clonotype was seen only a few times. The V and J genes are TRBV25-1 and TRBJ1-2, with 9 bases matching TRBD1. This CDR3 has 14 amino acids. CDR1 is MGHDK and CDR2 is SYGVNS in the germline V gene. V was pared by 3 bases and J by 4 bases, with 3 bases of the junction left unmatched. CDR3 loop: CASSEGTGPYGYTF. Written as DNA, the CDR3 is TGTGCCAGCAGTGAGGGGACAGGGCCCTATGGCTACACCTTC.

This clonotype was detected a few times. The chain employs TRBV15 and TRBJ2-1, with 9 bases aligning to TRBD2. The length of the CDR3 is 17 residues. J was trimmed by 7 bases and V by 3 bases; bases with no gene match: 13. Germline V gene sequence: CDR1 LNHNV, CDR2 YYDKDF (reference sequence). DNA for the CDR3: TGTGCCACCAGCAGGGCCCCGATCGGCGGGGGGGCGAATGAGCAGTTCTTC. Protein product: CATSRAPIGGGANEQFF.

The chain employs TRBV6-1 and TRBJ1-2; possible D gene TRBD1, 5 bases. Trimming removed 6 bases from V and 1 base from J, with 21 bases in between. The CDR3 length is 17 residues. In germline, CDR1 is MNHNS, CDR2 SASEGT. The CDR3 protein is CASRSLGGGTSNYGYTF. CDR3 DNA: TGTGCCAGCAGGTCCCTCGGGGGGGGAACCAGTAACTATGGCTACACCTTC.

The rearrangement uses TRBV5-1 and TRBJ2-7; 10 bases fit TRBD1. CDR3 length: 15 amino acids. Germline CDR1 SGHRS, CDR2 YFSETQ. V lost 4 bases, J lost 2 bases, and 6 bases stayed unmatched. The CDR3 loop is CASSVNDRGPYEQYF. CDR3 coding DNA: TGCGCCAGCAGCGTAAACGACAGGGGGCCCTACGAGCAGTACTTC.

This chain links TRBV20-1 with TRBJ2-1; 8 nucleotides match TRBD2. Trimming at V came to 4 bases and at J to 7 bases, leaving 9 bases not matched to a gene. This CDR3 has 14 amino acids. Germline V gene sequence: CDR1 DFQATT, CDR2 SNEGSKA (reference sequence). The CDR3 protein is CSANSREDLNEQFF. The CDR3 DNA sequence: TGCAGTGCTAATTCGCGGGAGGACCTTAATGAGCAGTTCTTC.

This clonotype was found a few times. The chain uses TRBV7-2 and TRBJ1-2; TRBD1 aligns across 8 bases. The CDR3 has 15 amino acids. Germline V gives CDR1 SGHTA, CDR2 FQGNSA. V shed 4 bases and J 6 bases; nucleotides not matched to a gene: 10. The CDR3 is CASSSLISGGHGYTF. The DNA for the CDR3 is TGTGCCAGCAGCTCACTAATCTCAGGGGGCCATGGCTACACCTTC.

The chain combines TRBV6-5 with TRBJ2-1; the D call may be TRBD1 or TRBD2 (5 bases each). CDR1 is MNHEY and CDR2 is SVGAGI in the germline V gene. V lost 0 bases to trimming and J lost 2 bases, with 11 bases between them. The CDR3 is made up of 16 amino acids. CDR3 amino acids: CASSYSKGDAYNEQFF. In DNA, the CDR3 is TGTGCCAGCAGTTACTCGAAAGGGGACGCCTACAATGAGCAGTTCTTC.

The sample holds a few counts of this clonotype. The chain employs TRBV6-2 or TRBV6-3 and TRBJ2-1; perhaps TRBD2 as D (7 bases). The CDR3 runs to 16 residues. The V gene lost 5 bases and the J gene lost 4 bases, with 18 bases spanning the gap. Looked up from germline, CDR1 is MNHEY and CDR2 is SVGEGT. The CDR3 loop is CASSTTAGAHYNEQFF. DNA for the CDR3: TGTGCCAGCAGTACCACGGCGGGGGCCCATTACAATGAGCAGTTCTTC.

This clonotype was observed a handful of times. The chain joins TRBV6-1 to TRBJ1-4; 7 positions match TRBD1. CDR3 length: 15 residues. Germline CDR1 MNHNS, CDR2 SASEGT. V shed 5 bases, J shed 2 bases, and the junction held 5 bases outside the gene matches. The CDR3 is CASSPLQGTNEKLFF. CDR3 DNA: TGTGCCAGCAGTCCCCTACAGGGGACTAATGAAAAACTGTTTTTT.

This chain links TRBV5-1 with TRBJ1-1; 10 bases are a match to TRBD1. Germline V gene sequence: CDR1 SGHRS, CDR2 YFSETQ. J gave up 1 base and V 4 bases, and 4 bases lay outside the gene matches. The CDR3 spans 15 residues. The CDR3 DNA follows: TGCGCCAGCAGCAGACAGGGGGCGCGGAACACTGAAGCTTTCTTT. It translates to CASSRQGARNTEAFF.

CDR3 coding DNA: TGTGCCAGCAGCGAGGGGACTAGCGGAGACTACAATGAGCAGTTCTTC. Residues: CASSEGTSGDYNEQFF. The chain couples TRBV7-9 to TRBJ2-1, with TRBD2 matching over 11 bases. Germline CDR1 reads SEHNR; CDR2 reads FQNEAQ (reference sequence). V was clipped by 5 bases and J by 3 bases; unmatched bases: 6. This CDR3 spans 16 amino acids.

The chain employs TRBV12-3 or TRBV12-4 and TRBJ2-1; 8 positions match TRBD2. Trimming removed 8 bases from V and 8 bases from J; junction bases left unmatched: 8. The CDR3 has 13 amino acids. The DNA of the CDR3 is TGTGCCAGCGAACGGGAGGGCCGTTATGAGCAGTTCTTC. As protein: CASEREGRYEQFF.

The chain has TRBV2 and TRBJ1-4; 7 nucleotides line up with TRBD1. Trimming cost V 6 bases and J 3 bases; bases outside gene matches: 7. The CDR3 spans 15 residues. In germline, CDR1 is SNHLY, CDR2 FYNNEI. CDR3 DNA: TGTGCCAGCAGGGCTACAGGGGCCCCTAATGAAAAACTGTTTTTT. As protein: CASRATGAPNEKLFF.